A selection of T cell receptor beta chains follows, all from one sample in a study of blood T cells in healthy people across ages. MiXCR, run by TCRdb on the 5' RACE reads, gives a single entry per CDR3 protein. The profile covers around 2 million distinct CDR3 sequences, with around 42% appearing a single time and roughly 23% taken by the ten largest. The sample was blood. The receptors shown here come from a human donor in good health. Both conserved end residues are part of each CDR3. A D gene is named only where the DNA matches it firmly. Only some rows state a clone size, as once, few, many or a class for expanded clones.

size | D | J | V | DNA | CDR3
. | TRBD1 | TRBJ2-1 | TRBV7-2 | TGTGCCAGCAGCCGAGGACAGGGGGGTCTACGTGAGCAGTTCTTC | CASSRGQGGLREQFF
. | . | TRBJ2-1 | TRBV29-1 | TGCAGCCTAATGGGACAAAAGGATCACAATGAGCAGTTCTTC | CSLMGQKDHNEQFF
few | . | TRBJ2-7 | TRBV3-1 | TGTGCCAGCAGCCTTGGACAGCGATTCTCCTACGAGCAGTACTTC | CASSLGQRFSYEQYF
. | . | TRBJ1-1 | TRBV24-1 | TGTGCCACCAGTGATGCAACCAAGAACACTGAAGCTTTCTTT | CATSDATKNTEAFF
few | TRBD1 | TRBJ2-3 | TRBV5-1 | TGCGCCAGCGACCTGGGACAGGCCTTCGGGGAGCAGTATTTT | CASDLGQAFGEQYF
few | . | TRBJ2-7 | TRBV5-1 | TGCGCCAGCAGCCTGACGGATACTTCTGGGGAGCAGTACTTC | CASSLTDTSGEQYF
. | TRBD2 | TRBJ2-3 | TRBV12-3/TRBV12-4 | TGTGCCAGCAGTTTCCGAGGAGCGGGGGGCGGAGGGGATACGCAGTATTTT | CASSFRGAGGGGDTQYF
few | . | TRBJ1-5 | TRBV10-3 | TGTGCCATCAGTGGCGCCGTCGGTTCTCAGCCCCAGCATTTT | CAISGAVGSQPQHF
few | . | TRBJ2-3 | TRBV11-1 | TGTGCCAGCAGCATCCTACAGTTAGATACGCAGTATTTT | CASSILQLDTQYF
. | TRBD2 | TRBJ2-7 | TRBV25-1 | TGTGTCAGCAGTGGGGAGGGGCCAACCTACGAGCAGTACTTC | CVSSGEGPTYEQYF
few | TRBD1 | TRBJ2-4 | TRBV7-2 | TGTGCCAGCAGCTTGGGAGACAGGGATCGAGGGAACATTCAGTACTTC | CASSLGDRDRGNIQYF
. | . | TRBJ2-2 | TRBV10-3 | TGTGCCATCAGTAAACAGGACACCGGGGAGCTGTTTTTT | CAISKQDTGELFF
. | . | TRBJ2-5 | TRBV20-1 | TGCAGTGCTGCCTATTCTGACAGACCTAAGACCCAGTACTTC | CSAAYSDRPKTQYF
few | TRBD2 | TRBJ2-1 | TRBV5-1 | TGCGCCAGCGCTCCCGGCGGGGGAACCTACAATGAGCAGTTCTTC | CASAPGGGTYNEQFF
. | . | TRBJ2-7 | TRBV6-5 | TGTGCCAGCCAACGGCGGGTTGTTTCGCCCGAGCAGTACTTC | CASQRRVVSPEQYF
. | . | TRBJ2-7 | TRBV29-1 | TGCAGCGTTCTTGACAGCACCTCGGTCAAGCAGTACTTC | CSVLDSTSVKQYF
. | . | TRBJ1-1 | TRBV7-8 | TGTGCCAGCAGCGTTAACAGGGACTCCGGAGTTAGGAACACTGAAGCTTTCTTT | CASSVNRDSGVRNTEAFF
few | . | TRBJ1-4 | TRBV12-3/TRBV12-4 | TGTGCCAGCAGTCTTAGGGATGGGATAAGGGATGAAAAACTGTTTTTT | CASSLRDGIRDEKLFF
once | . | TRBJ2-3 | TRBV7-9 | TGTGCCAGCAGCTTAGTCTTGGGACCCGAGAGCACAGATACGCAGTATTTT | CASSLVLGPESTDTQYF
. | TRBD2 | TRBJ2-2 | TRBV14 | TGTGCCAGCAGCCAAGAGGGACTAGCGGGAACCGGGGAGCTGTTTTTT | CASSQEGLAGTGELFF
. | TRBD1 | TRBJ1-2 | TRBV12-3/TRBV12-4 | TGTGCCAGCAGTCCCCCGGGACAGGGGTCCGCTAACTATGGCTACACCTTC | CASSPPGQGSANYGYTF
. | . | TRBJ1-1 | TRBV12-3/TRBV12-4 | TGTGCCAACAGTTTAGCTTTTATTAAGGCTTTCTTT | CANSLAFIKAFF
many | . | TRBJ2-7 | TRBV29-1 | TGCAGCGTGACGGCCCCCTCCTACGAGCAGTACTTC | CSVTAPSYEQYF
. | TRBD2 | TRBJ2-7 | TRBV6-1 | TGTGCCAGCCGGTCGACGGGGGGTGGACCCGAGCAGTACTTC | CASRSTGGGPEQYF
few | TRBD1 | TRBJ2-7 | TRBV20-1 | TGCAGTGCTAGGTGGCGGACAGGGACGAGATGGGAGCAGTACTTC | CSARWRTGTRWEQYF
. | . | TRBJ1-1 | TRBV7-9 | TGTGCCAGCAGCTGGAAAGGGGGCACTGAAGCTTTCTTT | CASSWKGGTEAFF
. | . | TRBJ2-1 | TRBV4-3 | TGCGCCAGCAGCCAAGTGAGAAGCTACAATGAGCAGTTCTTC | CASSQVRSYNEQFF
. | . | TRBJ2-1 | TRBV3-1 | TGTGCCAGCAGCCAAGGTCACAGGGATGATGAGCAGTTCTTC | CASSQGHRDDEQFF
. | . | TRBJ2-1 | TRBV7-2 | TGTGCCAGCAGCTGGGGGCGGGGCAACGAGCAGTTCTTC | CASSWGRGNEQFF
few | . | TRBJ2-6 | TRBV2 | TGTGCCAGCAGTGAAGTAGCCGGCTCTGGGGCCAACGTCCTGACTTTC | CASSEVAGSGANVLTF
. | . | TRBJ1-5 | TRBV6-5 | TGTGCCCCGGATTTGGGGCCCCAGCATTTT | CAPDLGPQHF
. | . | TRBJ2-2 | TRBV18 | TGTGCCAGCTCACCACGACCGGGGATGGGAAGCACCGGGGAGCTGTTTTTT | CASSPRPGMGSTGELFF
. | TRBD1 | TRBJ2-7 | TRBV14 | TGTGCCAGCAGCCAAGATAAACAGGGGGAAGAGTTTTGGTACGAGCAGTACTTC | CASSQDKQGEEFWYEQYF
. | TRBD1 | TRBJ2-7 | TRBV5-1 | TGCGCCAGCAGCCACCCGGGACAGGGCCCTCTTCTTGTCGAGCAGTACTTC | CASSHPGQGPLLVEQYF
. | . | TRBJ2-7 | TRBV7-9 | TGTGCCAGCAGCTACGGAGATGGGAAGGCCTACGAGCAGTACTTC | CASSYGDGKAYEQYF
. | . | TRBJ2-2 | TRBV29-1 | . | CSVGGGTETQYFGPGTGELFF
. | . | TRBJ2-1 | TRBV7-9 | TGTGCCAGCAGCCACTCGACGAGCCCACCTGAGCAGTTCTTC | CASSHSTSPPEQFF
few | . | TRBJ1-6 | TRBV12-3/TRBV12-4 | TGTGCCAGCAGCACCCCGGGGGGAACCCTCCACTTT | CASSTPGGTLHF
. | TRBD2 | TRBJ2-1 | TRBV10-3 | TGTGCCACCAGTGAGTCATGGCGGGAGGGCAATGAGCAGTTCTTC | CATSESWREGNEQFF
. | . | TRBJ2-4 | TRBV29-1 | TGCAGCGTGGTCCTAGCCAAAAACATTCAGTACTTC | CSVVLAKNIQYF
. | TRBD1 | TRBJ1-5 | TRBV6-6 | TGTGCCAGCAGTCCCCGGACAGGGGATTGGAGTCAGCCCCAGCATTTT | CASSPRTGDWSQPQHF
. | TRBD1 | TRBJ1-5 | TRBV20-1 | TGCAGTGCCGGGACAGGGAATAGCAATCAGCCCCAGCATTTT | CSAGTGNSNQPQHF
many | TRBD1 | TRBJ2-3 | TRBV24-1 | TGTGCCACCTCCCGACAGGGCGATACAGATACGCAGTATTTT | CATSRQGDTDTQYF
. | . | TRBJ2-5 | TRBV20-1 | TGCAGTGCTAGAGATCTTCAGGGGTCTGGCGAGACCCAGTACTTC | CSARDLQGSGETQYF
. | . | TRBJ2-7 | TRBV7-2 | TGTGCCAGCAGCCCCCGTCTTCGGGGTATAGGGGAGAACGAGCAGTACTTC | CASSPRLRGIGENEQYF
few | . | TRBJ2-7 | TRBV11-2 | TGTGCCAGCAGCTATAACACACCCTACGAGCAGTACTTC | CASSYNTPYEQYF
. | TRBD2 | TRBJ2-3 | TRBV20-1 | TGCAGTGCTAGAGATTTCCGGGCTAGCGGGGGGACGAGCACAGATACGCAGTATTTT | CSARDFRASGGTSTDTQYF